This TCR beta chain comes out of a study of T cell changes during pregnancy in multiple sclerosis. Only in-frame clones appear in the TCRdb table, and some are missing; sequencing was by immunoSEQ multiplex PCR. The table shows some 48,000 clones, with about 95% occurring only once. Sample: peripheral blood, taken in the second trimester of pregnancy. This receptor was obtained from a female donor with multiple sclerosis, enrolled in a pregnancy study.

CDR3 amino acids: CASTPRVGSAFF. The CDR3 DNA sequence: TGTGCCAGCACTCCCAGGGTAGGTTCGGCTTTCTTT. The rearrangement joins TRBV7-9 to TRBJ1-1; tentatively, D is TRBD1 (5 bases). Trimming removed 7 bases from V and 11 bases from J, with 17 bases in between. Germline CDR1 reads SEHNR; CDR2 reads FQNEAQ (reference sequence). This CDR3 is 12 amino acids long.